This entry features one TCR beta chain sequence. Its cognate antigen is unknown. This sample was included in a study of blood T cells in healthy people across ages. Study results and caveats: As age increased, TCR beta diversity per million T cells fell in a roughly linear fashion.

The CDR3 has 19 amino acids. After removal of 2 bases from V and 0 bases from J, the junction contained 10 bases not matched to a gene. Germline CDR1 reads MNHEY; CDR2 reads SMNVEV (reference sequence). Sample-barcoded 5' priming and a J-beta primer mix drove a second PCR of roughly 7 to 11 cycles. Template switching added a 12-random-nucleotide identifier to every cDNA molecule. From the 5' RACE reads, TCRdb called clonotypes with MiXCR, one entry per CDR3 protein. The sample holds some 1.4 million distinct CDR3 sequences; about 40% are singletons and the top ten take less than 8%. The chain links TRBV27 to TRBJ2-7; TRBD2 aligns across 13 bases. The source is a woman between 18 and 29 years old in good health. The sequenced material came from blood. DNA of the CDR3: TGTGCCAGCAGTTTAGTACACTCGGGACTAGCGGGATACTCCTACGAGCAGTACTTC. It codes for CASSLVHSGLAGYSYEQYF.